Presented here are 3 T cell receptor beta chains from one specimen sequenced in a study of cytomegalovirus exposure and HLA in healthy donors. Measured with immunoSEQ multiplex PCR; TCRdb has only the in-frame clones, and not every one. The data contain tens of thousands of clones, about nine tenths of them seen just once; the ten biggest clones take up approximately 0.99%. Sequenced input: PBMCs. These receptors were collected from a man aged 18 to 29 in good health and CMV-seronegative.

This sequence joins TRBV5-6 and TRBJ1-3; D not resolved. Per germline, CDR1 SGHDT and CDR2 YYEEEE. With 2 bases removed from V and 3 bases from J, the gap between germline ends came to 9 bases. The CDR3 has 14 amino acids. CDR3 sequence (DNA): TGTGCCAGCAGCTTCGGGGAGAATGGAAACACCATATATTTT. Translation: CASSFGENGNTIYF. Looking up the rest from reference TRBV5-6 and TRBJ1-3 gives the full variable domain: DAGVTQSPTHLIKTRGQQVTLRCSPKSGHDTVSWYQQALGQGPQFIFQYYEEEERQRGNFPDRFSGHQFPNYSSELNVNALLLGDSALYLCASSFGENGNTIYFGEGSWLTVV.

J is TRBJ1-1 and V is TRBV5-1; 9 bases match TRBD1. CDR1 and CDR2 from the germline V gene are SGHRS and YFSETQ. Trimming cost V 0 bases and J 8 bases; bases outside gene matches: 8. CDR3 length: 15 amino acids. Here the CDR3 reads CASSLDPGTGREAFF. DNA of the CDR3: TGCGCCAGCAGCTTGGATCCCGGGACAGGGAGGGAAGCTTTCTTT.

The chain uses TRBV28 and TRBJ1-4; no firm D call. CDR1 MDHEN and CDR2 SYDVKM come from the germline V gene. This CDR3 spans 14 amino acids. V was cut by 6 bases and J by 2 bases, with 10 bases left in between. The CDR3 sequence is CASRDSRTNEKLFF. CDR3 coding DNA: TGTGCCAGCAGGGACTCTCGGACTAATGAAAAACTGTTTTTT. The whole variable domain, remainder taken from reference TRBV28 and TRBJ1-4, is DVKVTQSSRYLVKRTGEKVFLECVQDMDHENMFWYRQDPGLGLRLIYFSYDVKMKEKGDIPEGYSVSREKKERFSLILESASTNQTSMYLCASRDSRTNEKLFFGSGTQLSVL.